This passage covers 23 T cell receptor beta chains from one sample sequenced in a study of T-cell reconstitution after alpha-beta-depleted transplantation in children. Unique molecular identifiers were incorporated when the TCRbeta library was constructed. TCRdb reanalysed the PCR reads using MiXCR and keeps one entry per CDR3 protein. Here the sample spans a few hundred thousand distinct CDR3 sequences, over 25% being singletons. Here the sequenced sample was PBMCs, taken before TCRalphabeta/CD19-depleted stem cell transplant. Receptors were obtained from a boy under three years old with Wiskott-Aldrich syndrome, due to receive a stem cell transplant.

The rearrangement joins TRBV5-1 to TRBJ2-4, with D tentatively TRBD2 (6 bases). In germline, CDR1 is SGHRS, CDR2 YFSETQ. The CDR3 covers 14 residues. The V and J ends lost 0 bases and 8 bases respectively, with 12 bases between them. The CDR3 is CASSLEVSGDIQYF. The CDR3 coding sequence is TGCGCCAGCAGCTTGGAAGTCTCGGGGGACATTCAGTACTTC.

There are a few counts of this clonotype. The CDR3: CASSLAVIYEQYF. Here the CDR3 DNA reads TGTGCCAGCAGTTTAGCTGTGATCTACGAGCAGTACTTC. The rearrangement joins TRBV12-3 or TRBV12-4 to TRBJ2-7, with D unresolved. The CDR3 length is 13 residues. V gave up 0 bases and J gave up 3 bases, with 6 bases separating them.

The CDR3 DNA is TGTGCCAGCACTGGACAGGTGGGCTCCTACGAGCAGTACTTC. This encodes CASTGQVGSYEQYF. The chain combines TRBV4-2 with TRBJ2-7, with TRBD1 matching 7 bases. V lost 7 bases, J lost 0 bases, and 6 bases stayed unmatched. Germline V gene lookup returns CDR1 LGHNA and CDR2 YNFKEQ. This CDR3 spans 14 amino acids.

This clonotype was counted a few times. V usage is TRBV7-6 and J usage is TRBJ2-2; D unresolved. CDR3 length: 17 amino acids. Trimming removed 1 base at V and 3 bases at J, with 15 bases between. The germline V gene encodes CDR1 SGHVS and CDR2 FNYEAQ. Here the CDR3 reads CASSLESAGPHTGELFF. CDR3 coding DNA: TGTGCCAGCAGCTTAGAGTCGGCAGGTCCACACACCGGGGAGCTGTTTTTT. Supplemented by reference TRBV7-6 and TRBJ2-2, the full variable domain reads GAGVSQSPRYKVTKRGQDVALRCDPISGHVSLYWYRQALGQGPEFLTYFNYEAQQDKSGLPNDRFSAERPEGSISTLTIQRTEQRDSAMYRCASSLESAGPHTGELFFGEGSRLTVL.

This chain links TRBV2 with TRBJ2-5; no firm D call. CDR3 length equals 13 residues. V dropped 6 bases and J dropped 1 base, with 9 bases sitting between them. CDR1 is SNHLY, CDR2 FYNNEI, per germline. The CDR3 region has the DNA TGTGCCAGCAGAGCTAGTTCCCAAGAGACCCAGTACTTC. Protein product: CASRASSQETQYF.

The V call is TRBV7-2, the J call TRBJ2-5; D remains unclear. Trimming left V 2 bases short and J 6 bases short, with 4 bases between. This CDR3 region has 11 residues. Germline CDR1 and CDR2: SGHTA and FQGNSA. CDR3 DNA: TGTGCCAGCAGCTTATCGCAGACCCAGTACTTC. Its translation: CASSLSQTQYF.

Only a few counts were recorded for this clonotype. The rearrangement joins TRBV7-2 to TRBJ1-1; D perhaps matches TRBD1 (5 bases). With 1 base removed from V and 5 bases from J, the gap between germline ends came to 17 bases. The germline CDR1 and CDR2 sequences are SGHTA and FQGNSA. CDR3 length: 16 residues. The CDR3 here is CASSLVGTKRGTEAFF. The CDR3, as DNA: TGTGCCAGCAGCTTAGTCGGCACAAAAAGGGGAACTGAAGCTTTCTTT.

This chain links TRBV10-1 with TRBJ2-3; D is possibly TRBD2 (5 bases). This CDR3 is 13 amino acids long. Germline values: CDR1 WNHNN, CDR2 SYGVQD (reference sequence). V dropped 4 bases and J dropped 2 bases, with 7 bases sitting between them. CDR3 sequence (DNA): TGCGCCAGCAGTGGGGAGACCACAGATACGCAGTATTTT. This translates into CASSGETTDTQYF.

In its sample, this clonotype was seen a few times. The rearrangement uses TRBV21-1 and TRBJ1-2; TRBD1, the table's D call, lacks a check against the DNA. TRBV21-1 is a known pseudogene. The CDR3 extends over 13 amino acids. The CDR3: CASSRDDDYGYTF. The CDR3 DNA is TGTGCCAGCAGCAGGGACGACGACTATGGCTACACCTTC.

This clonotype occurred a few times. The chain combines TRBV28 with TRBJ2-5, with 7 bases that match TRBD1. V gave up 5 bases and J gave up 3 bases; unmatched junction bases: 9. This CDR3 has 15 residues. Germline assignment: CDR1 MDHEN and CDR2 SYDVKM. The DNA of the CDR3 is TGTGCCAGCAGTAGACAGGGTAGAAATAAAGAGACCCAGTACTTC. This sequence encodes CASSRQGRNKETQYF.

This clonotype has a handful of counts. The rearrangement joins TRBV3-1 to TRBJ2-1, with D unresolved. Germline V gives CDR1 LGHDT, CDR2 YNNKEL (reference sequence). The CDR3 totals 17 residues. Trimming took 0 bases from V and 0 from J, leaving 12 bases between them. The CDR3 loop is CASSQEPGPSSYNEQFF. The DNA of the CDR3 is TGTGCCAGCAGCCAAGAACCCGGGCCCAGCTCCTACAATGAGCAGTTCTTC.

The table lists this clonotype with a few counts. The V gene is TRBV5-1, the J gene TRBJ2-7; D unclear. Germline assignment: CDR1 SGHRS and CDR2 YFSETQ. The CDR3 runs 12 residues. V was trimmed by 7 bases and J by 2 bases, leaving 10 bases between them. The CDR3 nucleotides read TGCGCCAGCGGGTACAGTACCTACGAGCAGTACTTC. Its translation: CASGYSTYEQYF.

CDR3 sequence: CASSLGQGNNYGYTF. The CDR3 DNA reads TGCGCCAGCAGCTTGGGACAGGGAAATAACTATGGCTACACCTTC. J is TRBJ1-2 and V is TRBV5-1; 7 nucleotides line up with TRBD1. CDR1 and CDR2 from the germline V gene are SGHRS and YFSETQ. The V gene end was trimmed by 0 bases and the J gene end by 1 base; junction bases not matched to a gene: 3. This CDR3 is built from 15 residues.

CDR3 protein: CASTPMRTGAGNEQFF. CDR3 bases: TGTGCCAGCACCCCCATGCGGACAGGGGCCGGCAATGAGCAGTTCTTC. V and J are TRBV25-1 and TRBJ2-1; 9 bases are shared with TRBD1. Germline V CDR1 and CDR2: MGHDK, SYGVNS. V lost 7 bases and J lost 6; bases outside the gene matches: 13. The CDR3 is 16 amino acids.

The table lists this clonotype with a few counts. The V gene is TRBV29-1, the J gene TRBJ2-3, with TRBD1 matching over 7 bases. There are 13 residues in the CDR3. After removal of 7 bases from V and 3 bases from J, the junction contained 7 bases not matched to a gene. Germline values: CDR1 SQVTM, CDR2 ANQGSEA. The CDR3 DNA reads as TGCAGCGGACTAAAGGGGGCAACAGATACGCAGTATTTT. This gives the protein CSGLKGATDTQYF.

A single count supports this clonotype. The J gene is TRBJ2-7, the V gene TRBV14; D may be TRBD1 or TRBD2 (6 bases each). The CDR3 has 19 amino acids. In germline, CDR1 is SGHDN, CDR2 FVKESK. Trimming left V 0 bases short and J 4 bases short, with 25 bases between. CDR3 loop: CASSQDIGGRSRRPYEQYF. DNA for the CDR3: TGTGCCAGCAGCCAAGATATTGGGGGGCGATCCAGAAGGCCTTACGAGCAGTACTTC.

This clonotype was seen a few times. This chain joins TRBV20-1 and TRBJ1-1; D call uncertain. With 7 bases removed from V and 1 base from J, the gap between germline ends came to 7 bases. CDR1 and CDR2 from the germline V gene are DFQATT and SNEGSKA (reference sequence). The CDR3 sequence is 11 residues long. For the CDR3, the DNA is TGCAGTGTGCCGGGGAACACTGAAGCTTTCTTT. Protein sequence: CSVPGNTEAFF.

V and J are TRBV30 and TRBJ1-6, with 7 nucleotides matching TRBD1. The CDR3 length is 12 residues. V lost 3 bases and J lost 18; bases outside the gene matches: 11. Germline values: CDR1 GTSNPN, CDR2 SVGIG (reference sequence). The CDR3 is CAWRGQLSIPHF. The CDR3 nucleotides read TGTGCCTGGAGGGGACAGCTTTCAATACCCCACTTT.

The gene calls are TRBV5-1 and TRBJ2-1, with D perhaps given as TRBD1 or TRBD2 (5 bases each). The CDR3 runs to 17 residues. The germline CDR1 and CDR2 sequences are SGHRS and YFSETQ. The V gene lost 3 bases and the J gene lost 3 bases, with 19 bases spanning the gap. CDR3 coding DNA: TGCGCCAGCAGCTGGGGGACCCTCGAGGGAAGCTACAATGAGCAGTTCTTC. Residues: CASSWGTLEGSYNEQFF.

The rearrangement joins TRBV7-2 to TRBJ2-4, with a possible D match to TRBD2 (6 bases). Germline V gene lookup returns CDR1 SGHTA and CDR2 FQGNSA. Deletions cut 1 base from V and 0 bases from J, with 13 bases between. CDR3 length equals 17 residues. The DNA of the CDR3 is TGTGCCAGCAGCTTAGGGACTATCAACGAAGCCAAAAACATTCAGTACTTC. Translating gives CASSLGTINEAKNIQYF.

This chain links TRBV12-3 or TRBV12-4 with TRBJ2-3; D uncertain. The CDR3 covers 14 residues. Trimming shortened V by 2 bases and J by 0 bases, and 6 bases separated the two germline ends. As DNA, the CDR3 is TGTGCCAGCAGTTTACTAGAGAGCACAGATACGCAGTATTTT. Protein sequence: CASSLLESTDTQYF.

The sample holds a few counts of this clonotype. This chain connects TRBV2 to TRBJ2-5; weak D call: TRBD2 (5 bases). Per the germline V gene, CDR1 is SNHLY and CDR2 is FYNNEI. The CDR3 extends over 14 amino acids. V was cut by 3 bases and J by 1 base, with 9 bases left in between. The CDR3 protein is CASSDEGGQETQYF. For the CDR3, the DNA is TGTGCCAGCAGTGATGAGGGCGGCCAAGAGACCCAGTACTTC.

The genes are TRBV5-1 and TRBJ2-3; D unresolved. Between the trimmed V and J ends, which lost 1 base and 5 bases, there was a span of 11 bases. The CDR3 spans 14 residues. CDR1 is SGHRS, CDR2 YFSETQ, per germline. The CDR3 DNA follows: TGCGCCAGCAGCTTGAATCCGCCCCGAGATACGCAGTATTTT. Translated, it gives CASSLNPPRDTQYF.